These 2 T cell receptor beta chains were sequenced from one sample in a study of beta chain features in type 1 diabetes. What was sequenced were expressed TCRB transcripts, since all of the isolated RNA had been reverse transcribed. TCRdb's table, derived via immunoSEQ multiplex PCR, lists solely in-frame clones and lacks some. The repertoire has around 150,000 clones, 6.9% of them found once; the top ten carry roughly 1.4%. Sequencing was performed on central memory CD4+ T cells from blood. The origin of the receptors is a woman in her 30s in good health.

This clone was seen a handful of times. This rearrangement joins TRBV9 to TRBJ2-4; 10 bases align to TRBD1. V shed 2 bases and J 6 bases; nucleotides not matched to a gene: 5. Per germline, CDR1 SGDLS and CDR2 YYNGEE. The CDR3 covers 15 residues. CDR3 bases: TGTGCCAGCAGCGTCTCCGGACAGGGGGGAAACATTCAGTACTTC. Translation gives CASSVSGQGGNIQYF.

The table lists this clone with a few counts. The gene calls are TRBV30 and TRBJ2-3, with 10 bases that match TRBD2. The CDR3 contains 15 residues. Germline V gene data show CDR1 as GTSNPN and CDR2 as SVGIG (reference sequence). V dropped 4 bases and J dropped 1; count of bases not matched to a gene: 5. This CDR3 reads CAWKRGTSGTDTQYF. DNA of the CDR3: TGTGCCTGGAAGCGCGGGACTAGCGGCACAGATACGCAGTATTTT.